The clone carrying this TCR beta chain was recorded only once. The table came from immunoSEQ multiplex PCR; TCRdb's copy has only in-frame clones and leaves some out. The sample holds tens of thousands of clones, roughly 80% seen once. The CDR3 is made up of 13 amino acids. Germline values: CDR1 SGHVS, CDR2 FQNEAQ. J gave up 8 bases and V 3 bases, and 4 bases lay outside the gene matches. The sample is drawn from a study of blood T cell repertoires in COVID-19. The chain joins TRBV7-8 to TRBJ1-2; 9 bases align to TRBD1. This TCR derives from a man at least 80 years old with COVID-19, enrolled during active disease. The material sequenced was peripheral blood. This CDR3 reads CASSLGQGDGYTF. CDR3 nucleotides: TGTGCCAGCAGCTTGGGACAGGGTGACGGCTACACCTTC.